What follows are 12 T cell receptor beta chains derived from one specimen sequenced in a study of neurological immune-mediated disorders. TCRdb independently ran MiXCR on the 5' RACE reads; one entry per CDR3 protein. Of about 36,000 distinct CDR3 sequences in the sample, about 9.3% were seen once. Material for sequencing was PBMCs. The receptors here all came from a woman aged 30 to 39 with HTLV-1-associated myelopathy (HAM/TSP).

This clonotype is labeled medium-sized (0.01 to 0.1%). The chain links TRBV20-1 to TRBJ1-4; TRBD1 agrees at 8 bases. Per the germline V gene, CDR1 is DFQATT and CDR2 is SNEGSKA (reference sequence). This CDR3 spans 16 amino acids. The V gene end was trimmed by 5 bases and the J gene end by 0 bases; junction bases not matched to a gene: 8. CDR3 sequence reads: CSADGTGLATNEKLFF. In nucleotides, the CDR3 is TGCAGTGCTGATGGGACAGGCCTCGCAACTAATGAAAAACTGTTTTTT.

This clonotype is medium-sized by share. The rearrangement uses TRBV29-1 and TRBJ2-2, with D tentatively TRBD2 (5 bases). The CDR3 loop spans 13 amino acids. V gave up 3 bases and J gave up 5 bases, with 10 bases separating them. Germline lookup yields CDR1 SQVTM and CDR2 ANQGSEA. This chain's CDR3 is CSVDGLQTGELFF. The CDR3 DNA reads TGCAGCGTTGATGGACTCCAGACCGGGGAGCTGTTTTTT.

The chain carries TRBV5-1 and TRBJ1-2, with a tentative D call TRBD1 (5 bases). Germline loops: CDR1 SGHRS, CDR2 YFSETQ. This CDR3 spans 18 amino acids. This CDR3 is CESSLVGGTTGSNYGYTF. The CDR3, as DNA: TGCGAAAGCAGCTTGGTTGGAGGGACTACCGGGTCCAACTATGGCTACACCTTC.

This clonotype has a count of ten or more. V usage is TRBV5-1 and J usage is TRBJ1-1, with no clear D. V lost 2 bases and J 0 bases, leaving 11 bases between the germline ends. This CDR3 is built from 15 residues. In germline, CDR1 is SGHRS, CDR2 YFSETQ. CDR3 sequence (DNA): TGCGCCAGCAGCTTAGAAGGAAGGTTGAACACTGAAGCTTTCTTT. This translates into CASSLEGRLNTEAFF.

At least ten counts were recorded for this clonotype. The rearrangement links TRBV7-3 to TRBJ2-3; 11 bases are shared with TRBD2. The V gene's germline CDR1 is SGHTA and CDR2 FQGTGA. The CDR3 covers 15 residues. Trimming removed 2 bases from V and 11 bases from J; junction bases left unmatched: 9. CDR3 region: CASSLSSGGSHGQYF. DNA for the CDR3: TGTGCCAGCAGCTTATCTAGCGGGGGGTCCCATGGGCAGTATTTT. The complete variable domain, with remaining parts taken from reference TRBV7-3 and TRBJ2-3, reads GAGVSQTPSNKVTEKGKYVELRCDPISGHTALYWYRQSLGQGPEFLIYFQGTGAADDSGLPNDRFFAVRPEGSVSTLKIQRTERGDSAVYLCASSLSSGGSHGQYFGPGTRLTVL.

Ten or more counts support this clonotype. The CDR3 DNA reads as TGCGCCAGCAGTGTAGGGGACTACGAGCAGTACTTC. As protein: CASSVGDYEQYF. The V and J genes are TRBV5-1 and TRBJ2-7, with TRBD1 as a possible D gene (5 bases). The CDR3 totals 12 residues. CDR1 is SGHRS and CDR2 is YFSETQ in the germline V gene. V was clipped by 5 bases and J by 3 bases, with 9 bases between them. Drawing the rest from reference TRBV5-1 and TRBJ2-7, the complete variable domain is KAGVTQTPRYLIKTRGQQVTLSCSPISGHRSVSWYQQTPGQGLQFLFEYFSETQRNKGNFPGRFSGRQFSNSRSEMNVSTLELGDSALYLCASSVGDYEQYFGPGTRLTVT.

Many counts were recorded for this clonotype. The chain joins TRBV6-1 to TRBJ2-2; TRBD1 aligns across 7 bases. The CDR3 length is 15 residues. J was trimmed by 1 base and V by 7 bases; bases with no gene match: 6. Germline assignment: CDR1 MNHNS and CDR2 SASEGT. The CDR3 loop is CASTLRTGNTGELFF. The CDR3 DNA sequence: TGTGCCAGCACCCTCCGGACAGGGAACACCGGGGAGCTGTTTTTT.

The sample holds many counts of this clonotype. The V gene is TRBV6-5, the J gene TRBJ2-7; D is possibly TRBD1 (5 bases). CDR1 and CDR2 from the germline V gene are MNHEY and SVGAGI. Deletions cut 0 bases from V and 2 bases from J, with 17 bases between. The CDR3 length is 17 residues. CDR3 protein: CASSYSLPHQGPYEQYF. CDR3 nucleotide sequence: TGTGCCAGCAGTTACTCGCTACCGCACCAGGGTCCCTACGAGCAGTACTTC.

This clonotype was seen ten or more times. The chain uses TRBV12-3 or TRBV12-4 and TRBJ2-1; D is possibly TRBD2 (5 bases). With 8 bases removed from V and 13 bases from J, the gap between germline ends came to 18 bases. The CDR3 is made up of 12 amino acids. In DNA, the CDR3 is TGTGCCAGCGGTGAGGGTTTTTTAGAACAGTTCTTC. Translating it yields CASGEGFLEQFF.

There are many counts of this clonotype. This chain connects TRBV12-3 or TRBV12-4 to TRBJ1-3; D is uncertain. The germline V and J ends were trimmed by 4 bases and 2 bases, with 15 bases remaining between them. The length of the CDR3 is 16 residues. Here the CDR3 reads CASSYLDISPGNTIYF. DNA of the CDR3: TGTGCCAGCAGTTATCTCGACATATCCCCTGGAAACACCATATATTTT.

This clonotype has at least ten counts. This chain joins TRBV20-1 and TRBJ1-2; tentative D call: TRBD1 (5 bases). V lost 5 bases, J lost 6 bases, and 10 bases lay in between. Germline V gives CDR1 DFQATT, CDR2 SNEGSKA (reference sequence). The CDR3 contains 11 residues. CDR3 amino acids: CSASRQNGYTF. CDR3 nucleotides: TGCAGTGCTTCTCGACAGAATGGCTACACCTTC.

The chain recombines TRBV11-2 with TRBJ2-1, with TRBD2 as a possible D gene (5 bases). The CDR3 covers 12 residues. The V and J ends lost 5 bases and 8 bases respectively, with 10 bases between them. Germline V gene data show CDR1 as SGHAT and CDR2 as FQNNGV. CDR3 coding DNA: TGTGCCAGCAGCCCCCCGGGGTATGAGCAGTTCTTC. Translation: CASSPPGYEQFF.